This T cell receptor (beta chain) emerged from a study of cytomegalovirus exposure and HLA in healthy donors (dated by TCRdb to about 2017). In the study overall: According to a later analysis, the 120 validation repertoires were produced on the same platform as the 700 or so repertoires of the first cohort. The study aimed to test whether cataloging public T cell receptors could reveal signatures of past pathogen exposure. A separate validation cohort of 100 to 150 different subjects was used in addition to the roughly 670-subject first cohort. To predict cytomegalovirus infection status, the study brought together high-throughput TCR immunosequencing, statistical association of individual TCRs with disease status, and machine learning. General findings and caveats noted by the study authors: While some public TCRs were present in many individuals, most TCR sequences turned up only very rarely across donors. It was suggested by the authors that the approach could potentially be generalized to other disease states and immunological phenotypes. The classifier was reported to diagnose cytomegalovirus status with high specificity and sensitivity in both the original cohort and the validation cohort. A later analysis had no HLA typing for the validation cohort, so co-occurrence there was scored across all 130 or so repertoires. A later analysis found that TCRs clustered in the first cohort also tended to co-occur in the 120 validation repertoires, with 94% of cluster scores above 0. In the study, approximately 160 TCR beta chains were listed as associated with cytomegalovirus. A few of the identified cytomegalovirus-associated TCR beta chains were confirmed in vitro to be specific for cytomegalovirus antigens.

The cysteine opens and the phenylalanine closes a CDR3 of 14 amino acids. The CDR3 DNA has 42 bases and is translated from base 1. Sequences KGHSH (CDR1) and LQKENI (CDR2) are obtained from the germline V gene. V is shortened by 4 bases, J by 5 bases, and the region joining them spans 14 bases. The donors were included in the validation cohort of some 120 subjects, a group kept apart from the approximately 700-subject first cohort. On this clone itself: The specificity of this receptor is unknown. No much larger clonotype is one base removed from it; base qualities were not supplied.

Library preparation used the immunoSEQ multiplex PCR assay. The study's processing was this. A statistical classification framework was developed to diagnose cytomegalovirus status using the catalog of TCR beta chain sequences. Here the immuneACCESS table is served through TCRdb, limited to in-frame sequences with V and J called. Missing clones are a known gap in these copies; in checked studies unresolved V genes cover under half, and the rest lacks a known reason. For V, J and clone size, that table is used; D and trimming come from the DNA. The sample yields fewer than 200,000 clones; around 86% were counted once. 6% to 8.5% of the sample lies in the top ten.

This sequence uses TRBV18 and TRBJ1-2, and perhaps TRBD1 as D gene, on 5 matching bases. Sequenced: PBMCs. The origin of this receptor is a man aged 25-45 years in good health and CMV-seropositive. The CDR3 region has the sequence CASSRGTGTYGYTF. The bases read TGTGCCAGCTCACGGGGGACCGGGACGTATGGCTACACCTTC.